The 13 T cell receptor beta chains below were found in one sample sequenced in a study of spatial heterogeneity in lung cancer. As to time point: sample taken at primary tumor resection. Sequencing was performed on whole RNA extracted from tumor and nontumor lung tissue, or from frozen PBMC, and the material was left unsorted. TCRdb called the 5' RACE reads again in MiXCR, with one record for every CDR3 protein. The sample carries 4,000 to 5,500 distinct CDR3 sequences, about 17% recorded once. The sample in question was normal lung tissue next to the tumor, obtained at surgery. These receptors were taken from a male donor with early-stage non-small cell lung cancer.

Within the sample, this clonotype is medium-sized. This beta chain lies outside the target of a library built for alpha chains; its clone size means little. The chain employs TRBV5-4 and TRBJ2-5, with D possibly TRBD1 on 7 matching bases. In germline, CDR1 is SGHNT, CDR2 YYREEE (reference sequence). CDR3 length: 15 amino acids. V lost 3 bases to trimming and J lost 1 base, with 13 bases between them. CDR3 protein: CASSSGGQLQETQYF. CDR3 DNA: TGTGCCAGCAGCTCCGGGGGACAGCTCCAAGAGACCCAGTACTTC.

Comment on this clonotype: With the library built for alpha chains, this beta chain is off target and its frequency is not meaningful. The chain couples TRBV12-3 or TRBV12-4 to TRBJ1-1; no firm D call. Trimming took 1 base from V and 2 from J, leaving 8 bases between them. The CDR3 length is 14 residues. The CDR3 here is CASSLGAANTEAFF. CDR3 coding DNA: TGTGCCAGCAGTTTAGGGGCAGCCAACACTGAAGCTTTCTTT.

This clonotype is medium-sized. For a library built for alpha chains, this beta chain is a stray read; little rests on its size. The V gene is TRBV10-3, the J gene TRBJ1-2, with D hard to call. V lost 5 bases and J 6 bases, leaving 7 bases between the germline ends. This CDR3 is 11 amino acids long. Germline lookup yields CDR1 ENHRY and CDR2 SYGVKD. The CDR3 loop is CAISSGDGYTF. The CDR3 nucleotides are TGTGCCATCAGTAGTGGGGATGGCTACACCTTC.

This clonotype showed up many times. This beta chain slipped into a library made for alpha chains as a stray read, so its size is not meaningful. The rearrangement links TRBV5-1 to TRBJ2-3; a weak D match, TRBD2 (5 bases). The CDR3 length is 14 residues. The V end was cut by 0 bases, the J end by 6 bases, with 11 bases between. CDR1 is SGHRS and CDR2 is YFSETQ in the germline V gene. Here the CDR3 DNA reads TGCGCCAGCAGCTTGGAGGTTGGCGGGGATACGCAGTATTTT. Translation gives CASSLEVGGDTQYF.

The table lists this clonotype with many counts. In a library made to pick up alpha chains, this beta chain is a stray read with a size that means little. This rearrangement joins TRBV3-1 to TRBJ2-1; 13 positions agree with TRBD2. Germline assignment: CDR1 LGHDT and CDR2 YNNKEL (reference sequence). The junction had 11 bases not matched to a gene; V was cut back by 4 bases and J by 5 bases. The CDR3 has 18 residues. CDR3 coding DNA: TGTGCCAGCAGCCTACTAGGGACTAGCGGGACAAGGGACAATGAGCAGTTCTTC. Translating gives CASSLLGTSGTRDNEQFF.

This clonotype came up many times. The library was built for alpha chains, so this beta chain is an off-target read and its size means little. The gene calls are TRBV7-7 and TRBJ2-2; D call uncertain. The ends were cut back, 6 bases at V and 6 bases at J, with 11 bases in the middle. Germline V gives CDR1 SSHAT, CDR2 FNYEAQ (reference sequence). The CDR3 runs 13 residues. CDR3 loop: CASSRQSAGELFF. Written as DNA, the CDR3 is TGTGCCAGCAGTCGCCAATCGGCCGGGGAGCTGTTTTTT.

This clonotype was detected only a few times. Since the library was made to target alpha chains, this beta chain is a stray read and its abundance is not meaningful. V usage is TRBV5-8 and J usage is TRBJ1-2; D unresolved. The CDR3 has 13 residues. Germline CDR1 SGHTS, CDR2 YDEGEE. Trimming took off 1 base at V and 1 base at J, with 5 bases between the two ends. The CDR3 DNA reads as TGTGCCAGCAGCTTGTTAAATAACTATGGCTACACCTTC. Its protein is CASSLLNNYGYTF.

This clonotype was detected a few times. This beta chain is a stray sequence in a library constructed for alpha chains; its clone size is not meaningful. The CDR3 coding sequence is TGTGCCATCAGTGCACACACCCCCGGGGCAGAGACCCAGTACTTC. Protein product: CAISAHTPGAETQYF. The rearrangement joins TRBV10-3 to TRBJ2-5; D may correspond to TRBD1 or TRBD2 (5 bases each). V shed 4 bases and J shed 4 bases, with 16 bases lying between them. This CDR3 has 15 residues. Per germline, CDR1 ENHRY and CDR2 SYGVKD.

In this sample, this clonotype is medium-sized. For a library built for alpha chains, this beta chain is a stray read; little rests on its size. This chain uses TRBV21-1 with TRBJ1-1; whether TRBD1, the table's D call, matches the DNA was not checked. TRBV21-1 is described as a pseudogene. The CDR3 extends over 19 amino acids. Here the CDR3 reads CASSKIEGPSPIRNTEAFF. CDR3 bases: TGTGCCAGCAGCAAAATCGAGGGACCTTCACCGATCAGGAACACTGAAGCTTTCTTT.

About this clonotype itself: Given a much more abundant clone one base away, this may be a read error. Because the library targeted alpha chains, this beta chain is an off-target read whose size means little. The chain recombines TRBV7-2 with TRBJ1-4, with 9 bases that match TRBD1. Germline-derived CDR1 and CDR2 are SGHTA and FQGNSA. This CDR3 is 13 amino acids long. The CDR3 bases are TGTGCCAGTCAAGGGACAGGGAATGAAAAACTGTTATTT. It is translated as CASQGTGNEKLLF.

This clonotype is labeled medium-sized. With the library built for alpha chains, this beta chain is off target and its frequency is not meaningful. This chain uses TRBV7-2 with TRBJ2-3; a possible D gene is TRBD1 (5 bases). CDR3 length equals 15 residues. The germline V gene has CDR1 SGHTA and CDR2 FQGNSA. Trimming removed 7 bases from V and 1 base from J, with 15 bases in between. The CDR3 protein is CASTPSRVGTDTQYF. In nucleotides, the CDR3 is TGTGCCAGCACCCCCAGCAGGGTCGGCACAGATACGCAGTATTTT.

This clonotype is medium-sized by share. This beta chain is off target for a library built for alpha chains, so its abundance means little. The V and J genes are TRBV10-3 and TRBJ1-5, with 11 nucleotides matching TRBD1. CDR1 ENHRY and CDR2 SYGVKD come from the germline V gene. The CDR3 spans 16 residues. The junction had 8 bases not matched to a gene; V was cut back by 3 bases and J by 7 bases. In DNA form, the CDR3 reads TGTGCCATCAGTGACCCTGGACAGGGGGCATGGCAGCCCCAGCATTTT. Residues: CAISDPGQGAWQPQHF.

With respect to this clonotype: Found in a library prepared for alpha chains, this beta chain is an off-target read, and its abundance has little meaning. V and J are TRBV20-1 and TRBJ2-7; D gene uncertain. CDR1 DFQATT and CDR2 SNEGSKA come from the germline V gene (reference sequence). The CDR3 loop spans 14 amino acids. Trimming removed 4 bases at V and 7 bases at J, with 20 bases between. The CDR3 nucleotides are TGCAGTGCTAAGCTAGGTGCGACCTTCCGGGAGCAGTACTTC. This codes for CSAKLGATFREQYF.